The rows below give T cell receptor beta chains drawn from one sample of a study of blood T cell repertoires in COVID-19. The table came from immunoSEQ multiplex PCR; TCRdb's copy has only in-frame clones and leaves some out. The sample consists of 200,000 to 300,000 clones, about 87% of them appearing once. The material sequenced was peripheral blood. These receptors came from a woman aged 60-70 years with COVID-19, enrolled during active disease. Each CDR3 is given with its conserved first and last residue. D genes are given only for firm matches. The listing skips clone size in some rows; elsewhere it reads once, few, many or a size class.

>TRBJ1-2|few|TRBD1|TRBV27
CASSKTGGAYGYTF
TGTGCCAGCAGTAAGACAGGGGGTGCCTATGGCTACACCTTC
>TRBJ2-1|NA|NA|TRBV5-8
CASSLRTGREQFF
TGTGCCAGCAGCTTAAGGACTGGGCGTGAGCAGTTCTTC
>TRBJ1-1|NA|NA|TRBV7-9
CASSSEEWKPRKDTEAFF
TGTGCCAGCAGCTCTGAGGAGTGGAAGCCCCGGAAGGACACTGAAGCTTTCTTT
>TRBJ1-2|NA|NA|TRBV10-3
CAISVKWEDGYTF
TGTGCCATCAGTGTCAAGTGGGAGGATGGCTACACCTTC
>TRBJ2-7|NA|TRBD1|TRBV19
CASSAAGQGKYEQYF
TGTGCCAGTAGTGCCGCGGGACAGGGGAAGTACGAGCAGTACTTC
>TRBJ2-1|NA|NA|TRBV6-6
CASSYETSLNEQFF
TGTGCCAGCAGTTACGAGACTAGTCTCAATGAGCAGTTCTTC
>TRBJ1-5|NA|NA|TRBV6-6
CASRHDTGSNQPQHF
TGTGCCAGCAGACATGATACAGGCAGCAATCAGCCCCAGCATTTT
>TRBJ2-7|few|TRBD1|TRBV5-6
CASSLVQGVSEQYF
TGTGCCAGCAGCTTGGTTCAGGGGGTAAGCGAGCAGTACTTC
>TRBJ1-6|NA|NA|TRBV7-2
CASSLSPGHTNSPLHF
TGTGCCAGCAGCTTATCCCCGGGACACACCAATTCACCCCTCCACTTT
>TRBJ1-1|few|NA|TRBV5-6
CASSLGLQGNMNTEAFF
TGTGCCAGCAGCTTGGGGTTGCAGGGAAACATGAACACTGAAGCTTTCTTT
>TRBJ1-1|NA|TRBD1|TRBV30
CAWSVGQGAKEAFF
TGTGCCTGGAGTGTAGGACAGGGGGCGAAAGAAGCTTTCTTT
>TRBJ2-1|NA|TRBD2|TRBV27
CASSPGTSLVF
TGTGCCAGCAGTCCCGGGACTAGTTTAGTCTTC